One sample yielded the 8 T cell receptor beta chains listed below, sequenced in a study of cytomegalovirus exposure and HLA in healthy donors. A multiplex PCR was run with 60 Vbeta primers and 13 Jbeta primers. Sequencing was performed with immunoSEQ multiplex PCR; in TCRdb, only in-frame clones are kept and a portion is missing. The table records 150,000 to 250,000 clones, around three quarters of them present only once. Sequenced input: PBMCs. These receptors were taken from a man aged 25 to 40 in good health and CMV-seronegative.

Details on this clone: The sample carries other DNA sequences with the same CDR3. The chain uses TRBV4-1 and TRBJ2-1, with 8 bases identical to TRBD2. Germline lookup yields CDR1 MGHRA and CDR2 YSYEKL. The CDR3 is 20 residues long. The J segment lost 3 bases and the V segment lost 3 bases, leaving 19 bases of the junction unmatched. CDR3 DNA: TGCGCCAGCAGCCAGGGGAATGCGGGGCTAGCGGGCGCGCTCTACAATGAGCAGTTCTTC. It encodes CASSQGNAGLAGALYNEQFF.

This sequence joins TRBV10-2 and TRBJ2-1; maybe TRBD1 (5 bases). This CDR3 comprises 12 residues. Trimming cost V 3 bases and J 10 bases, with 10 bases left between them. The germline V gene has CDR1 WSHSY and CDR2 SAAADI. DNA of the CDR3: TGCGCCAGCAGTGACAGGGTCGGGGAGCAGTTCTTC. This codes for CASSDRVGEQFF.

The chain couples TRBV2 to TRBJ2-3; D is uncertain. V dropped 5 bases and J dropped 0 bases, with 9 bases sitting between them. Germline lookup yields CDR1 SNHLY and CDR2 FYNNEI. CDR3 length equals 14 residues. The CDR3 DNA reads TGTGCCAGCAGTTTGGTAGCTAGCACAGATACGCAGTATTTT. This sequence encodes CASSLVASTDTQYF.

This clone was seen a few times. The same CDR3 also results from other DNA sequences found in this sample. V usage is TRBV7-2 and J usage is TRBJ1-1; no firm D call. CDR3 size: 13 residues. Germline assignment: CDR1 SGHTA and CDR2 FQGNSA. Between the trimmed V and J ends, which lost 3 bases and 0 bases, there was a span of 5 bases. The CDR3 coding sequence is TGTGCCAGCAGCTTTTCGGTGAACACTGAAGCTTTCTTT. Translation gives CASSFSVNTEAFF.

V gene TRBV7-2 combines with J gene TRBJ1-6, with TRBD1 identical over 7 bases. The germline CDR1 and CDR2 sequences are SGHTA and FQGNSA. Losses at the gene ends were 5 bases for V and 10 bases for J; bases not matched to a gene: 8. The CDR3 extends over 14 amino acids. The CDR3: CASSQRQGGSPLHF. The CDR3, as DNA: TGTGCCAGCAGCCAGCGACAGGGTGGATCACCCCTCCACTTT.

The gene calls are TRBV27 and TRBJ2-3; maybe TRBD1 (7 bases). The ends were cut back, 4 bases at V and 4 bases at J, with 18 bases in the middle. The germline gives CDR1 MNHEY, CDR2 SMNVEV (reference sequence). This CDR3 has 16 amino acids. The CDR3 nucleotides read TGTGCCAGCAGTTCACTAGCCCCGCAGGGGGCAGATACGCAGTATTTT. This codes for CASSSLAPQGADTQYF.

The chain links TRBV18 to TRBJ2-5; 7 bases match TRBD2. Germline V lookup: CDR1 KGHSH, CDR2 LQKENI. The CDR3 is made up of 14 amino acids. Trimming took 2 bases from V and 3 from J; bases not matched to a gene: 3. CDR3 sequence reads: CASSPELAEETQYF. CDR3 nucleotide sequence: TGTGCCAGCTCACCAGAGCTAGCGGAAGAGACCCAGTACTTC.

CDR3 sequence: CASSEEAGVDEQYF. The CDR3 DNA follows: TGTGCCAGCAGTGAAGAAGCGGGAGTCGACGAGCAGTACTTC. The J gene is TRBJ2-7, the V gene TRBV2; 8 bases are shared with TRBD2. Germline trimming cut 1 base from V and 5 bases from J; bases unmatched to any gene: 4. The germline CDR1 and CDR2 sequences are SNHLY and FYNNEI. The CDR3 has 14 amino acids.